Following are 2 T cell receptor beta chains from one sample sequenced in a study of CD8 T cells in Susac syndrome. Reverse transcription of about 0.45 to 1 ug RNA used random hexamers. TCRdb processed the immunoSEQ multiplex PCR reads anew with MiXCR; each CDR3 protein has one entry. The data show some 190,000 distinct CDR3 sequences, roughly 92% seen once. The material sequenced was CD4+ T cells from PBMCs. Receptors originate from a human donor in good health.

This chain connects TRBV29-1 to TRBJ2-7; a possible D gene is TRBD2 (6 bases). The CDR3 covers 12 residues. Deletions cut 4 bases from V and 3 bases from J, with 10 bases between. Looked up from germline, CDR1 is SQVTM and CDR2 is ANQGSEA. The CDR3 region is CSVGRVIYEQYF. DNA of the CDR3: TGCAGCGTTGGGAGGGTGATCTACGAGCAGTACTTC.

The chain couples TRBV3-1 to TRBJ2-2, with 7 bases aligning to TRBD1. V trimming: 4 bases; J trimming: 6 bases; junction bases outside the gene matches: 8. Germline values: CDR1 LGHDT, CDR2 YNNKEL (reference sequence). The CDR3 has 15 amino acids. CDR3 loop: CASSLRQGRPGELFF. For the CDR3, the DNA is TGTGCCAGCAGCCTCCGACAGGGCCGTCCCGGGGAGCTGTTTTTT.